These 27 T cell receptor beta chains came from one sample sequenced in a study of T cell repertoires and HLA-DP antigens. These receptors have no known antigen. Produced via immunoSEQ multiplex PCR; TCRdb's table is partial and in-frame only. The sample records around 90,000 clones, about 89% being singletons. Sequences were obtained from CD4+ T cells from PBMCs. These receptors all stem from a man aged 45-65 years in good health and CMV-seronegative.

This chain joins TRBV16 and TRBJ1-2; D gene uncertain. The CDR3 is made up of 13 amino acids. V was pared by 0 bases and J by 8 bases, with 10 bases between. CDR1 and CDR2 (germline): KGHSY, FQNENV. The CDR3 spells CASSQSRMEGYTF. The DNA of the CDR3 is TGTGCCAGCAGCCAATCACGAATGGAGGGCTACACCTTC.

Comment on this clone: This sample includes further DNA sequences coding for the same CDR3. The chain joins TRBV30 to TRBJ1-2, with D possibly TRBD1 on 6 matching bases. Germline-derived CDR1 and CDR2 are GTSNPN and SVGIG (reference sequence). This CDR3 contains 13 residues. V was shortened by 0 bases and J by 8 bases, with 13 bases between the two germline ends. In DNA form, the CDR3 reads TGTGCCTGGAGTGTAAGGGGGGCAGGGGGCTACACCTTC. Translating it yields CAWSVRGAGGYTF.

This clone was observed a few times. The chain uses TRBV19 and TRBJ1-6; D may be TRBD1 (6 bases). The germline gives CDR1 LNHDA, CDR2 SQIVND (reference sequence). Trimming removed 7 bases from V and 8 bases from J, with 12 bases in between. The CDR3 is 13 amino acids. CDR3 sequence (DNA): TGTGCCAGTACCCCGGACAGTTATTCACCCCTCCACTTT. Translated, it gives CASTPDSYSPLHF.

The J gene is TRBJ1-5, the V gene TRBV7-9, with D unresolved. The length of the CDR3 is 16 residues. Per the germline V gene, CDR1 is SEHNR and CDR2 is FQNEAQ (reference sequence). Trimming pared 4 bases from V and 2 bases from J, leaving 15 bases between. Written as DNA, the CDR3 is TGTGCCAGCAGCTATAATTCGGGCCCGGGCAATCAGCCCCAGCATTTT. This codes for CASSYNSGPGNQPQHF. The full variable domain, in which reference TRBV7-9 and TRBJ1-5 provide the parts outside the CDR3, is DTGVSQNPRHKITKRGQNVTFRCDPISEHNRLYWYRQTLGQGPEFLTYFQNEAQLEKSRLLSDRFSAERPKGSFSTLEIQRTEQGDSAMYLCASSYNSGPGNQPQHFGDGTRLSIL.

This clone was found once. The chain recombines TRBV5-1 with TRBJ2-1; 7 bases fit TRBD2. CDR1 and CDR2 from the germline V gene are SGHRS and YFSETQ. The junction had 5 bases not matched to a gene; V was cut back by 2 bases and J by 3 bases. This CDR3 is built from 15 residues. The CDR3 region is CASSFAGEIYNEQFF. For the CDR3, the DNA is TGCGCCAGCAGCTTTGCGGGAGAGATCTACAATGAGCAGTTCTTC.

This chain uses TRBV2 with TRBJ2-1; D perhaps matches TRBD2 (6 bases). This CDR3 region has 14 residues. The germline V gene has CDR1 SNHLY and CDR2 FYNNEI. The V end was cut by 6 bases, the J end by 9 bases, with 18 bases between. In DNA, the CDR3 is TGTGCCAGCAGGGCGATACTAGCCGCGGCTGAGCAGTTCTTC. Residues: CASRAILAAAEQFF. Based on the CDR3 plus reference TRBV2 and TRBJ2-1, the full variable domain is EPEVTQTPSHQVTQMGQEVILRCVPISNHLYFYWYRQILGQKVEFLVSFYNNEISEKSEIFDDQFSVERPDGSNFTLKIRSTKLEDSAMYFCASRAILAAAEQFFGPGTRLTVL.

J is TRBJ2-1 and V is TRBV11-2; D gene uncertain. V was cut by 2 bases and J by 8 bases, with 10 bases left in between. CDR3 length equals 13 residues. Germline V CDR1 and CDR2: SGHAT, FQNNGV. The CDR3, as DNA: TGTGCCAGCAGCTTATCCGTGGGATATGAGCAGTTCTTC. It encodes CASSLSVGYEQFF.

The CDR3 nucleotides read TGTGCCAGCAGTGAAGTGGGGTTTTCCCCTGAGCAGTTCTTC. This gives the protein CASSEVGFSPEQFF. V is TRBV6-1 and J is TRBJ2-1; no firm D call. The V gene's germline CDR1 is MNHNS and CDR2 SASEGT. The CDR3 contains 14 residues. The V end was cut by 1 base, the J end by 9 bases, with 13 bases between.

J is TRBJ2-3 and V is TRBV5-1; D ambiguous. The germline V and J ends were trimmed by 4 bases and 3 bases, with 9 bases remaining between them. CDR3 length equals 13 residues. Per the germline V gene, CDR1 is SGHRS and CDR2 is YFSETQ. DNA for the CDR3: TGCGCCAGCAGCACCCAACCTACAGATACGCAGTATTTT. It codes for CASSTQPTDTQYF.

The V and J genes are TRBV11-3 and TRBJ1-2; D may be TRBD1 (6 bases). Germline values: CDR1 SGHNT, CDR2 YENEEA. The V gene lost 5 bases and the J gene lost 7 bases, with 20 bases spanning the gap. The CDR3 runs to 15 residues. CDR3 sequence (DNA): TGTGCCAGCAGCCCCGGAGGGGGGGGCGTATCTGGCTACACCTTC. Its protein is CASSPGGGGVSGYTF. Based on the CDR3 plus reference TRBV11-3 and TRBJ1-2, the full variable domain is EAGVVQSPRYKIIEKKQPVAFWCNPISGHNTLYWYLQNLGQGPELLIRYENEEAVDDSQLPKDRFSAERLKGVDSTLKIQPAELGDSAVYLCASSPGGGGVSGYTFGSGTRLTVV.

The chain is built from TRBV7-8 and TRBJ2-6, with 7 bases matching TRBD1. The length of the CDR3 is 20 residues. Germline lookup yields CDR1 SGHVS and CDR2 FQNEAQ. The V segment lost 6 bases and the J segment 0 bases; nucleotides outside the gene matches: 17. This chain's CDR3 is CASRKHQGTASSSGANVLTF. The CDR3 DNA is TGTGCCAGCAGAAAGCACCAGGGGACAGCGTCGAGCTCTGGGGCCAACGTCCTGACTTTC.

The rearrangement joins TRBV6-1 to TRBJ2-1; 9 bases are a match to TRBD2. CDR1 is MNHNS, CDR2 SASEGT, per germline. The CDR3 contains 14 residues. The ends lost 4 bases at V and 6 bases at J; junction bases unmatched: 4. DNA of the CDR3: TGTGCCAGCAGTGTGGGACTAGCATCCAATGAGCAGTTCTTC. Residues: CASSVGLASNEQFF.

In DNA, the CDR3 is TGTGCCAGCAGCCAACTACGGGGCGTTGGGTACGAGCAGTACTTC. The encoded protein is CASSQLRGVGYEQYF. This chain connects TRBV11-2 to TRBJ2-7, with D possibly called TRBD1 or TRBD2 (5 bases each). Trimming shortened V by 5 bases and J by 4 bases, and 18 bases separated the two germline ends. Germline V gives CDR1 SGHAT, CDR2 FQNNGV. The CDR3 covers 15 residues.

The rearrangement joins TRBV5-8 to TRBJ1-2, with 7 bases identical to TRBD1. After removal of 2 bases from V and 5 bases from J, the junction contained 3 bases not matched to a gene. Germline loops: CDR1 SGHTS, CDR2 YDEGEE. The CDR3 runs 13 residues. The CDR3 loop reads CASSLDRAYGYTF. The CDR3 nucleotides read TGTGCCAGCAGCTTAGACAGGGCTTATGGCTACACCTTC.

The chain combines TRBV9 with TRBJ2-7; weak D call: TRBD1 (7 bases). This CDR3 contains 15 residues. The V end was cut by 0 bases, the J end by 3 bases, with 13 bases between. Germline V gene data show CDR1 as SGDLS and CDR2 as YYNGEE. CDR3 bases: TGTGCCAGCAGCGTAGCGGGGGACAGTTACTACGAGCAGTACTTC. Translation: CASSVAGDSYYEQYF.

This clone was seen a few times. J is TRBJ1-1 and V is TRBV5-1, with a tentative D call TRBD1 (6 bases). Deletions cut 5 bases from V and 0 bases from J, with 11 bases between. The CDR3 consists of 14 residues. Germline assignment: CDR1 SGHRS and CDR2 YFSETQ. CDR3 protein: CASRRDTMNTEAFF. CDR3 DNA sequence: TGCGCCAGCAGACGGGACACTATGAACACTGAAGCTTTCTTT.

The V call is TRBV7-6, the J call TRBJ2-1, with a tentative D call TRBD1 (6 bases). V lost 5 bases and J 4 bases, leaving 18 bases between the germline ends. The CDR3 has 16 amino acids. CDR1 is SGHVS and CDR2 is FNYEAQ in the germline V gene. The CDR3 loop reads CASSRTAETGYNEQFF. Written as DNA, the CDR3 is TGTGCCAGCAGCAGGACAGCGGAGACTGGTTACAATGAGCAGTTCTTC.

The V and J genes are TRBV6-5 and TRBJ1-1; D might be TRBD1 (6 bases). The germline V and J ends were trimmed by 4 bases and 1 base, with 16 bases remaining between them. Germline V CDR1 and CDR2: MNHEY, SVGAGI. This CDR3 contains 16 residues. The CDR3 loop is CASSSPFGGQNTEAFF. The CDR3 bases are TGTGCCAGCAGTTCTCCCTTCGGGGGGCAGAACACTGAAGCTTTCTTT.

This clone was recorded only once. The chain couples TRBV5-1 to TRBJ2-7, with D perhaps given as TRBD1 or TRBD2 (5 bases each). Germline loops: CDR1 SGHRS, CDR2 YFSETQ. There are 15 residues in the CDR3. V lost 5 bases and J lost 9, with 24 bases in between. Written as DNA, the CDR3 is TGCGCCAGCAGACTCGGGACGGCGCCAACGGACGGGCAGTACTTC. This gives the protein CASRLGTAPTDGQYF.

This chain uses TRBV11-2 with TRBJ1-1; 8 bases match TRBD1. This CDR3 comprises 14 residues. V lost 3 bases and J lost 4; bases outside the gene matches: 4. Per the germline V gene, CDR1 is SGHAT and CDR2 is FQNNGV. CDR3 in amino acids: CASSFRTGRTEAFF. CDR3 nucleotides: TGTGCCAGCAGCTTTAGGACAGGGCGCACTGAAGCTTTCTTT.

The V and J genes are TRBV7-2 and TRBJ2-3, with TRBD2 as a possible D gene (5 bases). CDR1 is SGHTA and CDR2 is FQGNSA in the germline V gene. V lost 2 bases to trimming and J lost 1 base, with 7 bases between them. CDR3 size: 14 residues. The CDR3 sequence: CASSLSSGTDTQYF. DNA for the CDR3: TGTGCCAGCAGCTTAAGTAGCGGCACAGATACGCAGTATTTT.

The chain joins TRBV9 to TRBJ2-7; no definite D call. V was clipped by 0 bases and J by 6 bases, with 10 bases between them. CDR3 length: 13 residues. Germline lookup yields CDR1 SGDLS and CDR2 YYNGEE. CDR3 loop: CASSVGTLGEQYF. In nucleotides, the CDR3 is TGTGCCAGCAGCGTAGGGACCCTCGGCGAGCAGTACTTC.

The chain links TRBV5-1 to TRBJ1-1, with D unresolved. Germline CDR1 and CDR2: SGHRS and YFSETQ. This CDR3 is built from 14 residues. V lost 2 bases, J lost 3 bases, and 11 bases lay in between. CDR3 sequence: CASSLVGWDTEAFF. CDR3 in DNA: TGCGCCAGCAGCTTAGTCGGGTGGGACACTGAAGCTTTCTTT.

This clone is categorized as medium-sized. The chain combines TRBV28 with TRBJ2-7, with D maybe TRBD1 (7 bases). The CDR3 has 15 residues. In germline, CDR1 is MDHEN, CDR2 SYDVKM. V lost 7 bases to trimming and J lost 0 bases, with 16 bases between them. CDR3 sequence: CASKQGGLSSYEQYF. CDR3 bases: TGTGCCAGCAAGCAGGGGGGTTTGAGCTCCTACGAGCAGTACTTC.

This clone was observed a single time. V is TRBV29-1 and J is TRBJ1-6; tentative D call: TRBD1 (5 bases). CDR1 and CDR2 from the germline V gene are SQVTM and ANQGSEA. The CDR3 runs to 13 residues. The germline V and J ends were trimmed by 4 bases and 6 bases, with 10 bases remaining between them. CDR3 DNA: TGCAGCGTTGGAGAGGGACCTAATTCACCCCTCCACTTT. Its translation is CSVGEGPNSPLHF.

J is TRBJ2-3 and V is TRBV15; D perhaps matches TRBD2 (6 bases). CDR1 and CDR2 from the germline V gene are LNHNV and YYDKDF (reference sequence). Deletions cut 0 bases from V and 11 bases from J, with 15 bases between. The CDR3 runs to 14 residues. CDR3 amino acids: CATSRDNNRGGQYF. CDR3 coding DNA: TGTGCCACCAGCAGAGATAACAATCGGGGAGGGCAGTATTTT.

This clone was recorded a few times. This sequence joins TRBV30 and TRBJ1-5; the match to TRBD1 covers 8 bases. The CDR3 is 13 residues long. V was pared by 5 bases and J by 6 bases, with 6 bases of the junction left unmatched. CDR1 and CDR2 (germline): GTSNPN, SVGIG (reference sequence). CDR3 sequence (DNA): TGTGCCTGGGGAGGACAGGGACGTCAGCCCCAGCATTTT. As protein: CAWGGQGRQPQHF.